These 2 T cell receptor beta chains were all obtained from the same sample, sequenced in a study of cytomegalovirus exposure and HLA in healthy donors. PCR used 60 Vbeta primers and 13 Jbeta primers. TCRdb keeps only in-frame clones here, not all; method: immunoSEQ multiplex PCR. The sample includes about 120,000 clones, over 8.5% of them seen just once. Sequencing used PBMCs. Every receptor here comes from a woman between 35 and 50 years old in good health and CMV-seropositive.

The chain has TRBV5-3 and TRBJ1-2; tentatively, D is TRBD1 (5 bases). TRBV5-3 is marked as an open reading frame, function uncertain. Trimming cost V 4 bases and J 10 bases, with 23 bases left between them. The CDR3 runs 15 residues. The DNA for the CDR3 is TGTGCCAGAAGCCGTTGGGGCCGACAGAACCCCTCCTACACCTTC. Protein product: CARSRWGRQNPSYTF.

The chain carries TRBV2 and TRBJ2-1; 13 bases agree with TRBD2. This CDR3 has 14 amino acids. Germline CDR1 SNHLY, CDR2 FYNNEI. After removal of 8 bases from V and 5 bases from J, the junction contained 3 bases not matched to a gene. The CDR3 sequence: CASLGLAGDNEQFF. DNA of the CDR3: TGTGCCAGCCTAGGACTAGCGGGGGACAATGAGCAGTTCTTC.